This TCR beta chain stems from a study of shared clonotypes between healthy human individuals. Whole-study findings and limits: A reduction in generation probabilities was seen for non-shared clonotypes relative to those shared by all four donors. Naive CD4 clonotype sharing across a handful of donors was 4.5% to 6%.

The sample holds a few counts of this clone. Its target is unknown. Genomic DNA per cell subset filled all wells of several immunoSEQ plates. Assay: immunoSEQ multiplex PCR; the TCRdb copy retains only in-frame clones and omits some. Of 450,000 to 700,000 clones detected, around 95% appear once; the ten largest clones hold roughly 0.1%. Positively selected for CCR7, the CD45RO-negative cells used as naive CD8 cells excluded terminally differentiated effector memory CD45RA+ cells. The study enrolled healthy HIV-negative adults without recent acute infections or vaccinations as donors. This CDR3 is built from 12 residues. The V gene's germline CDR1 is LNHDA and CDR2 SQIVND (reference sequence). The germline V and J ends were trimmed by 4 bases and 7 bases, with 8 bases remaining between them.

Sequenced input: naive CD8+ T cells sorted from blood. The receptor comes from a young woman in good health. This chain links TRBV19 with TRBJ1-5; D not resolved. The CDR3 sequence is CASSTVSQPQHF. DNA for the CDR3: TGTGCCAGTAGTACGGTTAGCCAGCCCCAGCATTTT.